This passage covers 22 T cell receptor beta chains from one sample sequenced in a study of PD-1 blockade in classical Hodgkin lymphoma. TCRdb's copy holds only in-frame clones and misses some; the assay was immunoSEQ multiplex PCR. The sample lists some 93,000 clones, nearly 85% occurring once. Time point given: cycle 4 day 1 (C4D1), after 5 to 7 weeks of nivolumab. Relapse was seen in all patients after autologous stem cell transplantation, and brentuximab vedotin exposure was variable. The material was peripheral blood mononuclear cells (PBMCs), obtained before the fourth cycle of nivolumab. Every receptor here comes from a human donor with classical Hodgkin lymphoma.

CDR3 in amino acids: CASSVGPSGSGYNEQFF. In DNA, the CDR3 is TGTGCCAGCAGCGTAGGCCCAAGCGGGAGCGGCTACAATGAGCAGTTCTTC. The V call is TRBV9, the J call TRBJ2-1; 8 bases align to TRBD2. The CDR3 extends over 17 amino acids. Losses at the gene ends were 0 bases for V and 3 bases for J; bases not matched to a gene: 8. Germline CDR1 is SGDLS and CDR2 is YYNGEE. Together with reference TRBV9 and TRBJ2-1, the CDR3 gives the full variable domain: DSGVTQTPKHLITATGQRVTLRCSPRSGDLSVYWYQQSLDQGLQFLIQYYNGEERAKGNILERFSAQQFPDLHSELNLSSLELGDSALYFCASSVGPSGSGYNEQFFGPGTRLTVL.

V is TRBV10-2 and J is TRBJ2-5, with D possibly matching TRBD1 (5 bases). Looked up from germline, CDR1 is WSHSY and CDR2 is SAAADI. V lost 4 bases and J lost 4, with 7 bases in between. The CDR3 runs to 12 residues. CDR3 sequence (DNA): TGCGCCAGCAGTGTCCAGGGAGAGACCCAGTACTTC. Protein product: CASSVQGETQYF.

This clone was detected only a few times. The chain combines TRBV2 with TRBJ2-5; 8 bases align to TRBD2. After removal of 4 bases from V and 2 bases from J, the junction contained 3 bases not matched to a gene. Germline V gives CDR1 SNHLY, CDR2 FYNNEI. This CDR3 region has 14 residues. DNA of the CDR3: TGTGCCAGCAGTGTAGCGGGGACACAAGAGACCCAGTACTTC. Its translation: CASSVAGTQETQYF.

The chain links TRBV4-2 to TRBJ1-1, with 7 bases aligning to TRBD1. Germline loops: CDR1 LGHNA, CDR2 YNFKEQ. The CDR3 extends over 17 amino acids. Trimming removed 5 bases from V and 0 bases from J; junction bases left unmatched: 12. The CDR3 is CASSWGADRTMNTEAFF. As DNA, the CDR3 is TGTGCCAGCAGCTGGGGGGCGGACAGGACGATGAACACTGAAGCTTTCTTT.

This rearrangement joins TRBV6-5 to TRBJ2-7; a possible D gene is TRBD2 (5 bases). From germline, CDR1 is MNHEY and CDR2 SVGAGI. V lost 8 bases and J 1 base, leaving 12 bases between the germline ends. The CDR3 is made up of 13 amino acids. CDR3 nucleotide sequence: TGTGCCAGCTCTCTAGGCGGGTCCTACGAGCAGTACTTC. This translates into CASSLGGSYEQYF.

The chain carries TRBV10-3 and TRBJ2-7; D is unresolved. In germline, CDR1 is ENHRY, CDR2 SYGVKD. V gave up 5 bases and J gave up 1 base, with 6 bases separating them. CDR3 length: 12 amino acids. Here the CDR3 DNA reads TGTGCCATCAGTTCGACATCCTACGAGCAGTACTTC. This encodes CAISSTSYEQYF.

This sequence joins TRBV5-1 and TRBJ1-4; D gene ambiguous. The CDR3 extends over 14 amino acids. CDR1 is SGHRS, CDR2 YFSETQ, per germline. V was cut by 0 bases and J by 2 bases, with 5 bases left in between. The CDR3 DNA reads as TGCGCCAGCAGCTTGGGGCTCACTAATGAAAAACTGTTTTTT. Translated, it gives CASSLGLTNEKLFF.

This chain links TRBV5-5 with TRBJ2-7, with TRBD1 as a possible D gene (5 bases). Germline CDR1 is SGHKS and CDR2 is YYEKEE (reference sequence). The CDR3 is 13 amino acids. V was trimmed by 3 bases and J by 2 bases, leaving 9 bases between them. CDR3 DNA sequence: TGTGCCAGCAGCTCCAGGACACCCTACGAGCAGTACTTC. Translating gives CASSSRTPYEQYF.

This clone showed up just a few times. This chain links TRBV4-3 with TRBJ2-1; D ambiguous. The CDR3 is 15 residues long. Germline V CDR1 and CDR2: LGHNA, YSLEER. Trimming stripped 2 bases from V and 2 bases from J, with 10 bases between. The CDR3: CASSQQRVAYNEQFF. Here the CDR3 DNA reads TGCGCCAGCAGCCAACAACGGGTGGCCTACAATGAGCAGTTCTTC.

The chain combines TRBV30 with TRBJ1-2; 11 bases map to TRBD1. V was clipped by 5 bases and J by 6 bases; unmatched bases: 8. Germline loops: CDR1 GTSNPN, CDR2 SVGIG (reference sequence). The CDR3 sequence is 14 residues long. CDR3 region: CAWVSWTGGHGYTF. The CDR3 region has the DNA TGTGCCTGGGTTTCCTGGACAGGGGGCCATGGCTACACCTTC. The complete variable domain, with remaining parts taken from reference TRBV30 and TRBJ1-2, reads SQTIHQWPATLVQPVGSPLSLECTVEGTSNPNLYWYRQAAGRGLQLLFYSVGIGQISSEVPQNLSASRPQDRQFILSSKKLLLSDSGFYLCAWVSWTGGHGYTFGSGTRLTVV.

CDR3 in DNA: TGCGCCAGCAGCCAATCAGTGCCCCCGGCGACATGGACCGGGGAGCTGTTTTTT. Its translation: CASSQSVPPATWTGELFF. J is TRBJ2-2 and V is TRBV4-3; no definite D call. Trimming removed 2 bases at V and 5 bases at J, with 21 bases between. The CDR3 is 18 residues long. The germline gives CDR1 LGHNA, CDR2 YSLEER.

This chain joins TRBV2 and TRBJ1-5; D call uncertain. The V gene lost 8 bases and the J gene lost 1 base, with 9 bases spanning the gap. Germline V gene data show CDR1 as SNHLY and CDR2 as FYNNEI. The CDR3 is 13 residues long. The CDR3 protein is CASGSDSNQPQHF. CDR3 nucleotides: TGTGCCAGCGGTTCAGACAGCAATCAGCCCCAGCATTTT.

The gene calls are TRBV6-5 and TRBJ1-3, with D possibly being TRBD1 (5 bases). CDR3 length: 14 amino acids. The V end lost 6 bases, the J end lost 4 bases, and 13 bases lay between the germline ends. Per the germline V gene, CDR1 is MNHEY and CDR2 is SVGAGI. The CDR3 region is CASRDPGRGNTIYF. As DNA, the CDR3 is TGTGCCAGCAGGGATCCGGGACGAGGAAACACCATATATTTT.

This chain connects TRBV5-1 to TRBJ2-7; 7 bases are shared with TRBD1. There are 14 residues in the CDR3. Germline V gives CDR1 SGHRS, CDR2 YFSETQ. Trimming at V came to 3 bases and at J to 6 bases, leaving 9 bases not matched to a gene. The DNA for the CDR3 is TGCGCCAGCAGCTCGGACTTTCCAGGGGGCGAGCAGTACTTC. Translation: CASSSDFPGGEQYF.

The rearrangement joins TRBV5-1 to TRBJ2-1, with 12 bases fitting TRBD2. V lost 4 bases, J lost 4 bases, and 15 bases stayed unmatched. This CDR3 spans 19 amino acids. CDR1 SGHRS and CDR2 YFSETQ come from the germline V gene. The CDR3 protein is CASSPGLAGEVRGYNEQFF. The CDR3 nucleotides are TGCGCCAGCAGCCCGGGACTAGCGGGTGAAGTGCGGGGGTACAATGAGCAGTTCTTC.

This clone turned up a few times. This sequence joins TRBV19 and TRBJ1-5; weak D call: TRBD1 (5 bases). Germline assignment: CDR1 LNHDA and CDR2 SQIVND (reference sequence). V lost 7 bases, J lost 6 bases, and 19 bases lay in between. CDR3 length: 15 amino acids. The CDR3 spells CASIPGTGSSQPQHF. The CDR3 nucleotides are TGTGCCAGTATCCCCGGGACCGGGAGCTCTCAGCCCCAGCATTTT.

The rearrangement joins TRBV19 to TRBJ1-2; unclear D gene. Per germline, CDR1 LNHDA and CDR2 SQIVND (reference sequence). The CDR3 contains 14 residues. Trimming took off 3 bases at V and 1 base at J, with 9 bases between the two ends. This CDR3 reads CASSMDLFNYGYTF. CDR3 coding DNA: TGTGCCAGTAGTATGGACTTGTTTAACTATGGCTACACCTTC.

This chain connects TRBV19 to TRBJ2-2; 7 nucleotides agree with TRBD2. The V segment lost 10 bases and the J segment 0 bases; nucleotides outside the gene matches: 5. The germline V gene has CDR1 LNHDA and CDR2 SQIVND (reference sequence). The length of the CDR3 is 14 residues. CDR3 region: CATGGRTNTGELFF. The CDR3 region has the DNA TGTGCCACGGGCGGGAGAACGAACACCGGGGAGCTGTTTTTT.

The rearrangement joins TRBV29-1 to TRBJ2-5; 7 positions agree with TRBD1. This CDR3 is 13 amino acids long. Germline V gene lookup returns CDR1 SQVTM and CDR2 ANQGSEA. The ends lost 7 bases at V and 5 bases at J; junction bases unmatched: 10. The CDR3 sequence: CSARDSPGETQYF. The CDR3 DNA sequence: TGCAGCGCAAGGGACAGTCCCGGGGAGACCCAGTACTTC.

This sequence joins TRBV9 and TRBJ2-3; D is perhaps TRBD2 (6 bases). The V and J ends lost 3 bases and 6 bases respectively, with 11 bases between them. The CDR3 runs to 13 residues. Germline CDR1 and CDR2: SGDLS and YYNGEE. The CDR3 bases are TGTGCCAGCAGCGGGGGCGGGGCGGATACGCAGTATTTT. It encodes CASSGGGADTQYF.

V is TRBV7-9 and J is TRBJ2-7; 10 nucleotides align to TRBD1. Trimming cost V 5 bases and J 4 bases; bases outside gene matches: 11. Per germline, CDR1 SEHNR and CDR2 FQNEAQ (reference sequence). This CDR3 is 16 amino acids long. Written as DNA, the CDR3 is TGTGCCAGCAGCCAATCGGACAGGGGGGGTGTGTACGAGCAGTACTTC. Translating it yields CASSQSDRGGVYEQYF.

This chain connects TRBV30 to TRBJ2-7; D unclear. Germline CDR1 is GTSNPN and CDR2 is SVGIG (reference sequence). The CDR3 has 13 amino acids. Trimming pared 0 bases from V and 0 bases from J, leaving 6 bases between. The CDR3 loop reads CAWSVINSYEQYF. CDR3 DNA sequence: TGTGCCTGGAGTGTAATAAACTCCTACGAGCAGTACTTC.